This T cell receptor beta chain derives from a study of ipilimumab plus nivolumab after autologous stem cell transplantation. Study-level information: A median of roughly eight nivolumab and five or six ipilimumab doses were given. Study-wide results and caveats: Per the authors, repertoire, Treg and microbiota data justify further study.

Germline V lookup: CDR1 SQVTM, CDR2 ANQGSEA. The CDR3 totals 15 residues. V lost 3 bases and J lost 4, with 13 bases in between. This table comes from immunoSEQ multiplex PCR, and its TCRdb copy is limited to in-frame clones, with some not included. The table has 15,000 to 20,000 clones, more than 80% seen once. Patients got ipilimumab 1 mg/kg beginning 14 to 28 days post-transplant. Patients got 3 mg/kg IV nivolumab weeks 1, 4, 7, 10, then biweekly through week 26. A word on this clone: As yet, its antigen is unknown.

Sequences were derived from PBMCs, sampled in a trial of ipilimumab plus nivolumab as post-transplant consolidation. This TCR came from a male donor with diffuse large B-cell lymphoma. The rearrangement joins TRBV29-1 to TRBJ2-6; no definite D call. The CDR3 reads CSVDLGAQGANVLTF. CDR3 DNA: TGCAGCGTTGATCTTGGAGCTCAAGGGGCCAACGTCCTGACTTTC.